This is a list of T cell receptor beta chains from one sample in a study of blood T cell repertoires in COVID-19. Profiled with immunoSEQ multiplex PCR; TCRdb holds only in-frame clones, not every one. The repertoire has approximately 480,000 clones, nearly 90% of them found once; the top ten carry 0.9%. Material: peripheral blood. Receptor source: a man younger than 35 with COVID-19, enrolled during active disease. Each CDR3 is given with its conserved first and last residue.

cdr3_length: 12; v_call: TRBV6-5; j_call: TRBJ2-7; cdr3_aa: CASRRSGGEQYF
cdr3_length: 15; v_call: TRBV6-5; j_call: TRBJ1-6; cdr3_aa: CASSYESSYNSPLHF
cdr3_length: 14; v_call: TRBV6-6; j_call: TRBJ1-3; cdr3_aa: CASSPDRAGNTIYF
cdr3_length: 14; v_call: TRBV3-1/TRBV3-2; j_call: TRBJ2-1; cdr3_aa: CASSPTQRYNEQFF
cdr3_length: 13; v_call: TRBV9; j_call: TRBJ2-1; cdr3_aa: CASSVTGVGLEFF
cdr3_length: 13; v_call: TRBV19; j_call: TRBJ2-7; cdr3_aa: CASSDSSNDEQYF
cdr3_length: 17; v_call: TRBV29-1; j_call: TRBJ2-7; cdr3_aa: CSVEDYGGQGTLGEQYF
cdr3_length: 15; v_call: TRBV2; j_call: TRBJ1-2; cdr3_aa: CASSEGPGAFGGYTF
cdr3_length: 19; v_call: TRBV5-1; j_call: TRBJ2-7; cdr3_aa: CASSLKTGLAGYPLGEQYF
cdr3_length: 16; v_call: TRBV18; j_call: TRBJ2-7; cdr3_aa: CASSPPRGSPYGEQYF
cdr3_length: 14; v_call: TRBV2; j_call: TRBJ1-1; cdr3_aa: CASIRGQGGTEAFF
cdr3_length: 16; v_call: TRBV5-4; j_call: TRBJ2-5; cdr3_aa: CASSNPGTINMETQYF
cdr3_length: 13; v_call: TRBV2; j_call: TRBJ1-4; cdr3_aa: CASKLGESGKLFF
cdr3_length: 16; v_call: TRBV10-1; j_call: TRBJ2-1; cdr3_aa: CASSDRLARAYNEQFF
cdr3_length: 15; v_call: TRBV6-6; j_call: TRBJ2-3; cdr3_aa: CASRRQAYETDTQYF
cdr3_length: 14; v_call: TRBV10-3; j_call: TRBJ2-5; cdr3_aa: CAISESGQQETQYF
cdr3_length: 13; v_call: TRBV25-1; j_call: TRBJ1-6; cdr3_aa: CASAGTGREALHF
cdr3_length: 13; v_call: TRBV11-2; j_call: TRBJ2-7; cdr3_aa: CASSLGPGADQYF
cdr3_length: 17; v_call: TRBV6-6; j_call: TRBJ1-5; cdr3_aa: CASSQAPDRGANQPQHF
cdr3_length: 17; v_call: TRBV3-1/TRBV3-2; j_call: TRBJ1-2; cdr3_aa: CASSPGQGRGLSHGYTF
cdr3_length: 15; v_call: TRBV2; j_call: TRBJ2-5; cdr3_aa: CASSETGGITETQYF
cdr3_length: 14; v_call: TRBV10-1; j_call: TRBJ1-1; cdr3_aa: CASSELLQGAEAFF
cdr3_length: 12; v_call: TRBV10-3; j_call: TRBJ1-6; cdr3_aa: CAISDEGSPLHF
cdr3_length: 15; v_call: TRBV29-1; j_call: TRBJ1-1; cdr3_aa: CSVKPLQGDDTEAFF
cdr3_length: 13; v_call: TRBV19; j_call: TRBJ1-4; cdr3_aa: CATQGQLNEKLFF
cdr3_length: 19; v_call: TRBV4-1; j_call: TRBJ1-2; cdr3_aa: CASSQGWGDRTTPNYGYTF
cdr3_length: 13; v_call: TRBV9; j_call: TRBJ1-5; cdr3_aa: CASSVLPNQPQHF
cdr3_length: 16; v_call: TRBV9; j_call: TRBJ1-1; cdr3_aa: CASSDKAGAGNTEAFF
cdr3_length: 13; v_call: TRBV7-6; j_call: TRBJ2-5; cdr3_aa: CASSPGFKETQYF
cdr3_length: 15; v_call: TRBV6-5; j_call: TRBJ2-7; cdr3_aa: CASSTGLLQGDEQYF
cdr3_length: 13; v_call: TRBV19; j_call: TRBJ1-1; cdr3_aa: CASSIDRVGAAFF
cdr3_length: 16; v_call: TRBV4-1; j_call: TRBJ2-1; cdr3_aa: CASSHEPGQGYNEQFF
cdr3_length: 14; v_call: TRBV6-2/TRBV6-3; j_call: TRBJ2-5; cdr3_aa: CASSYLREGETQYF
cdr3_length: 15; v_call: TRBV7-9; j_call: TRBJ2-5; cdr3_aa: CASSLGLGGEETQYF
cdr3_length: 14; v_call: TRBV7-8; j_call: TRBJ1-6; cdr3_aa: CASSHETGVSPLHF
cdr3_length: 15; v_call: TRBV6-8; j_call: TRBJ2-1; cdr3_aa: CATLTGGGTYNEQFF
cdr3_length: 15; v_call: TRBV3-1/TRBV3-2; j_call: TRBJ1-6; cdr3_aa: CASSGYRGDNSPLHF